A single sample is the source of the 18 T cell receptor beta chains below, sequenced in a study of blood T cell repertoires in COVID-19. Data came from immunoSEQ multiplex PCR; TCRdb stores just in-frame clones and leaves some out. The sample yields 350,000 to 450,000 clones, 65% to 90% seen once. Material: peripheral blood. Receptors originate from a woman in her sixties with COVID-19, enrolled during active disease.

In its sample, this clone was seen once. The chain recombines TRBV6-5 with TRBJ1-6, with D perhaps TRBD1 (5 bases). The CDR3 contains 15 residues. The germline V and J ends were trimmed by 2 bases and 10 bases, with 15 bases remaining between them. Germline-derived CDR1 and CDR2 are MNHEY and SVGAGI. The CDR3: CASSYGWGVNSPLHF. The DNA of the CDR3 is TGTGCCAGCAGTTACGGTTGGGGGGTCAACTCACCCCTCCACTTT.

The V gene is TRBV18, the J gene TRBJ2-7, with D possibly matching TRBD1 (6 bases). The CDR3 sequence is 13 residues long. V lost 8 bases and J 2 bases, leaving 13 bases between the germline ends. CDR1 and CDR2 from the germline V gene are KGHSH and LQKENI. CDR3 region: CASVGTPTYEQYF. The CDR3 DNA is TGTGCCAGCGTCGGGACACCGACCTACGAGCAGTACTTC.

The rearrangement links TRBV5-1 to TRBJ2-3, with TRBD2 matching over 11 bases. The CDR3 has 15 residues. CDR1 and CDR2 (germline): SGHRS, YFSETQ. The V segment lost 5 bases and the J segment 6 bases; nucleotides outside the gene matches: 8. CDR3 nucleotides: TGCGCCAGCAGGAGCGGAGCTAGCGGGGGGGATACGCAGTATTTT. Translation gives CASRSGASGGDTQYF.

This clone is a singleton in its sample. The rearrangement joins TRBV6-1 to TRBJ2-3, with 7 bases matching TRBD1. Trimming at V came to 0 bases and at J to 1 base, leaving 4 bases not matched to a gene. The CDR3 extends over 16 amino acids. CDR1 MNHNS and CDR2 SASEGT come from the germline V gene. Here the CDR3 reads CASSEARGQGTDTQYF. The DNA for the CDR3 is TGTGCCAGCAGTGAAGCGAGGGGGCAAGGCACAGATACGCAGTATTTT.

The chain joins TRBV20-1 to TRBJ1-1; possible D gene TRBD1, 6 bases. The V end was cut by 6 bases, the J end by 8 bases, with 13 bases between. The CDR3 has 11 residues. The germline gives CDR1 DFQATT, CDR2 SNEGSKA (reference sequence). As DNA, the CDR3 is TGCAGTGCACTGGGACAACTGGAAGCTTTCTTT. Residues: CSALGQLEAFF.

This clone occurred a few times. The chain links TRBV5-5 to TRBJ1-6, with D perhaps TRBD1 (5 bases). The CDR3 is made up of 14 amino acids. Trimming stripped 0 bases from V and 13 bases from J, with 14 bases between. CDR1 and CDR2 from the germline V gene are SGHKS and YYEKEE (reference sequence). CDR3 residues: CASSLGRPQGPLHF. CDR3 in DNA: TGTGCCAGCAGCTTGGGCCGGCCCCAGGGTCCCCTCCACTTT.

The chain couples TRBV3-1 (or the pseudogene TRBV3-2) to TRBJ2-4, with 11 bases identical to TRBD2. The CDR3 length is 18 residues. Germline loops: CDR1 LGHDT, CDR2 YNNKEL (reference sequence). V shed 1 base and J 8 bases; nucleotides not matched to a gene: 13. CDR3 coding DNA: TGTGCCAGCAGCCAAGTATCCCGGCTAGCGGGGGGAAGGGACATTCAGTACTTC. Amino acid sequence: CASSQVSRLAGGRDIQYF.

The DNA for the CDR3 is TGTGCCAGCAGCCCGCTAGCGGGGGACTACAATGAGCAGTTCTTC. Residues: CASSPLAGDYNEQFF. The chain recombines TRBV7-6 with TRBJ2-1, with 10 bases fitting TRBD2. The CDR3 consists of 15 residues. The V gene's germline CDR1 is SGHVS and CDR2 FNYEAQ. V shed 5 bases, J shed 3 bases, and the junction held 4 bases outside the gene matches.

The chain has TRBV11-2 and TRBJ1-1; D gene unclear. Germline V gene sequence: CDR1 SGHAT, CDR2 FQNNGV. The CDR3 loop spans 14 amino acids. Trimming shortened V by 6 bases and J by 5 bases, and 16 bases separated the two germline ends. In nucleotides, the CDR3 is TGTGCCAGCAGGCTCCTTTCCTCGGGGACTGAAGCTTTCTTT. It yields the protein CASRLLSSGTEAFF.

The V gene is TRBV7-8, the J gene TRBJ1-6; no clear D gene. CDR3 length: 16 amino acids. V shed 5 bases and J shed 3 bases, with 14 bases lying between them. Per the germline V gene, CDR1 is SGHVS and CDR2 is FQNEAQ. CDR3 region: CASSPRMTDYNSPLHF. CDR3 DNA sequence: TGTGCCAGCAGCCCCAGGATGACGGACTATAATTCACCCCTCCACTTT.

The chain has TRBV2 and TRBJ1-1, with D tentatively TRBD1 (5 bases). The germline V gene encodes CDR1 SNHLY and CDR2 FYNNEI. The CDR3 runs to 14 residues. The V and J ends lost 6 bases and 7 bases respectively, with 18 bases between them. CDR3 nucleotide sequence: TGTGCCAGCAGGGAGTCCTGGACGGGACTTGAAGCTTTCTTT. Amino acid sequence: CASRESWTGLEAFF.

J is TRBJ1-1 and V is TRBV2, with D perhaps matching TRBD1 (6 bases). This CDR3 comprises 14 residues. The ends were cut back, 8 bases at V and 4 bases at J, with 17 bases in the middle. Looked up from germline, CDR1 is SNHLY and CDR2 is FYNNEI. The CDR3: CASPGTRGGTEAFF. The CDR3 DNA is TGTGCCAGCCCCGGGACCCGAGGGGGCACTGAAGCTTTCTTT.

In its sample, this clone was seen once. The CDR3 sequence is CASRPLVRNEQFF. For the CDR3, the DNA is TGTGCCAGCAGACCCCTTGTGCGCAATGAGCAGTTCTTC. The gene calls are TRBV12-3 or TRBV12-4 and TRBJ2-1, with D hard to call. The CDR3 is 13 residues long. V lost 6 bases and J 6 bases, leaving 12 bases between the germline ends.

The DNA for the CDR3 is TGCGCCAGCAGTGAGTCCTTACAGGGGAACACTGAAGCTTTCTTT. As protein: CASSESLQGNTEAFF. The chain is built from TRBV10-1 and TRBJ1-1, with a possible D match to TRBD1 (6 bases). Germline lookup yields CDR1 WNHNN and CDR2 SYGVQD (reference sequence). The CDR3 runs to 15 residues. Trimming took 0 bases from V and 1 from J, leaving 9 bases between them.

The table lists this clone with a few counts. This chain connects TRBV6-5 to TRBJ2-3, with no clear D. This CDR3 is built from 13 residues. Germline values: CDR1 MNHEY, CDR2 SVGAGI. V lost 3 bases to trimming and J lost 1 base, with 5 bases between them. The DNA for the CDR3 is TGTGCCAGCAGTTATCTAGGCACAGATACGCAGTATTTT. It translates to CASSYLGTDTQYF.

J is TRBJ2-3 and V is TRBV7-9; TRBD2 matches 8 bases. The length of the CDR3 is 16 residues. V trimming: 0 bases; J trimming: 4 bases; junction bases outside the gene matches: 6. Germline V gene data show CDR1 as SEHNR and CDR2 as FQNEAQ (reference sequence). CDR3 protein: CASSLAWAGGPDTQYF. The CDR3 DNA sequence: TGTGCCAGCAGCTTAGCTTGGGCGGGGGGTCCAGATACGCAGTATTTT.

This clone was counted only a few times. This sequence joins TRBV29-1 and TRBJ2-7, with D possibly TRBD1 on 5 matching bases. Trimming cost V 2 bases and J 2 bases, with 10 bases left between them. The V gene's germline CDR1 is SQVTM and CDR2 ANQGSEA. The CDR3 totals 13 residues. For the CDR3, the DNA is TGCAGCGTTGAAAAAGGGGAAACCTACGAGCAGTACTTC. The encoded protein is CSVEKGETYEQYF.

Here the CDR3 DNA reads TGTGCCAGCAGCACCGACAGTTATAGCAATCAGCCCCAGCATTTT. Protein product: CASSTDSYSNQPQHF. The chain carries TRBV7-8 and TRBJ1-5; tentatively, D is TRBD1 (5 bases). Trimming took 5 bases from V and 0 from J, leaving 11 bases between them. The CDR3 spans 15 residues. Germline CDR1 SGHVS, CDR2 FQNEAQ.